Included here is one TCR beta chain sequence, with context. The target of this receptor is not known. Per-nucleotide qualities are absent, and no much larger clonotype sits a single base away. Collaborating institutions collected whole blood in K2EDTA tubes following their own protocols. Collaborator samples were shipped for TCRbeta analysis as frozen whole blood, isolated PBMCs, or DNA extracted from either sample type. This entry is derived from a study of blood T cell repertoires in COVID-19 (dated by TCRdb to 2018 to 2021). Turning to the overall study: Samples covering the acute and convalescent phases of COVID-19 were provided by collaborators in the United States, Italy and Spain. The material from the prospective study consisted of cDNA or gDNA derived from T cells, B-cell-depleted T cells, or PBMCs. The dataset comprised deeply sampled blood TCRbeta repertoires from subjects exposed to, actively infected with, or recovered from COVID-19. A freely available public database, intended as a resource for researchers studying the immune response to SARS-CoV-2, is where the repertoires were released. The samples were drawn from two sources: the first 160 participants of the ongoing ImmuneRACE study, and 1,200 or so subjects contributed by 6 global collaborators. Sample metadata almost always included a de-identified subject ID, COVID-19 status, age in years and sex. Where HLA class I and class II types were available, the types were taken from metadata supplied by the sample provider, not from assay-based typing.

Paper-wide results and their limitations: The quantity of clinical and demographic metadata differed by source and by participant and was supplied without curation.

The immunoSEQ Assay, a bias-controlled multiplex PCR, was used to amplify TCRbeta CDR3 regions from genomic DNA. As for how the authors treated the data: The number of nucleated cells in each sample was estimated from the amplification of reference gene primers within the assay. Sequence reads were collapsed and filtered to measure the absolute abundance of every unique TCRbeta CDR3 rearrangement. For each sample, productive Simpson clonality was calculated by taking the square root of Simpson's diversity index across productive rearrangements. The table comes from immuneACCESS by way of TCRdb, which keeps in-frame sequences with V and J called. Part of the clones is missing from these tables; in studies checked, under half for an unresolved V gene and the rest for unknown reasons. That table furnishes V, J and clone size, whereas the DNA furnished D and trimming. This sample comprises 90,000 or so clones, roughly 83% of them detected only once. The ten largest clones capture around 7.8% of the sample.

For CDR1 and CDR2, the germline V gene lists MDHEN and SYDVKM. Trimming removed 6 bases from V and 2 bases from J; the gene matches leave 2 bases unexplained. The CDR3 runs 13 amino acids, cysteine and phenylalanine included. Only CDR3 DNA is held: 39 bases, read in frame from base 1. The sample comprised peripheral blood. The chain links TRBV28 with TRBJ1-1, with TRBD1 matching 8 junction bases. The sequence came from a man over 45 with active COVID-19. The CDR3 protein sequence reads: CASRQGVNTEAFF. The DNA sequence is TGTGCCAGCAGACAGGGGGTAAACACTGAAGCTTTCTTT.